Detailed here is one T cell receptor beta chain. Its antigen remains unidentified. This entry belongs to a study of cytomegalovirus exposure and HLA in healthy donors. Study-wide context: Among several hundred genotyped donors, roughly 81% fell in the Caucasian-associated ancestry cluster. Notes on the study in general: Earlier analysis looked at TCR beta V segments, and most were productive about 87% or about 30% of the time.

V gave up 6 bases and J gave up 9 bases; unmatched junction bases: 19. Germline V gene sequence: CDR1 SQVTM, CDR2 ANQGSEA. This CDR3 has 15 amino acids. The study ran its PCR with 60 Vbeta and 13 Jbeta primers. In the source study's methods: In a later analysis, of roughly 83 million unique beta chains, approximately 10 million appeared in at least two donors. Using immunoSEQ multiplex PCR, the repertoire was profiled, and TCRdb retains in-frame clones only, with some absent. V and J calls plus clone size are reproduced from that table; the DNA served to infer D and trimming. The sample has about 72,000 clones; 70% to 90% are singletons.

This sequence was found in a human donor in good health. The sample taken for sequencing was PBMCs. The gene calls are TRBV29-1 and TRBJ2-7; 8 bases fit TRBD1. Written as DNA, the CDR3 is TGCAGCGTCTCCCGGGGGCAGGGGGCAGGCCGCGGGCAGTACTTC. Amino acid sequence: CSVSRGQGAGRGQYF.